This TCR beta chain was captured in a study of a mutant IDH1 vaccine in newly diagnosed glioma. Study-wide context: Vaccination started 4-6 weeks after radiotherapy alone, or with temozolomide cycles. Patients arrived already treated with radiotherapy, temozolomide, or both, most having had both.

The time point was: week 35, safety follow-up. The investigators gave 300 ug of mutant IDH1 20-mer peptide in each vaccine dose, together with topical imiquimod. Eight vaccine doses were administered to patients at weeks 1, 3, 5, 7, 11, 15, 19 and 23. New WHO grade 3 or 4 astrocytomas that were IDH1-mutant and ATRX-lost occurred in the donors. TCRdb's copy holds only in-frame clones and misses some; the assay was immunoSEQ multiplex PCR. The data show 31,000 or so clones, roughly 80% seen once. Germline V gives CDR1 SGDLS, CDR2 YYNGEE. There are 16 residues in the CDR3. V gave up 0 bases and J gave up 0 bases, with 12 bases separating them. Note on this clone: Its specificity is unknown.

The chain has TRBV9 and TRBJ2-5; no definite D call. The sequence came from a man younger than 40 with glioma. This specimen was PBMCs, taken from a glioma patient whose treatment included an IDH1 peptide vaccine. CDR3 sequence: CASSVAVREDQETQYF. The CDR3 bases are TGTGCCAGCAGCGTAGCCGTCCGTGAGGACCAAGAGACCCAGTACTTC.